This record concerns one T cell receptor (beta chain) sequence. The antigen remains undetermined. CDR3 length equals 14 residues. V trimming: 3 bases; J trimming: 1 base; junction bases outside the gene matches: 2. In germline, CDR1 is ENHRY, CDR2 SYGVKD. This record belongs to a study of human T cells and chemical hapten exposure. Study context: Epicutaneous patch tests delivered 0.01% DPC to the upper back, with evaluation at 6 days.

Study-wide points: Expanded TCRs clustered into significantly more large CDR3 similarity groups than controls, the analysis revealed.

Within the library, unique molecular identifiers were attached to each individual cDNA molecule. One entry per CDR3 protein results from TCRdb running MiXCR on the RACE reads. The data show about 120,000 distinct CDR3 sequences, about 12% seen once. The sample's time point: patch test 1, 2 weeks after DPC sensitization. Stated treatment: therapeutic diphenylcyclopropenone sensitization with weekly scalp DPC. This TCR came from a woman in her 50s with alopecia areata. Some clones in this sample may be carry-over from other donors' samples. The sample consisted of whole blood, taken in connection with sensitization to the hapten diphenylcyclopropenone (DPC). This chain links TRBV10-3 with TRBJ1-1, with TRBD1 matching 7 bases. CDR3 in amino acids: CAISDEGANTEAFF. The DNA for the CDR3 is TGTGCCATCAGTGACGAGGGGGCGAACACTGAAGCTTTCTTT.